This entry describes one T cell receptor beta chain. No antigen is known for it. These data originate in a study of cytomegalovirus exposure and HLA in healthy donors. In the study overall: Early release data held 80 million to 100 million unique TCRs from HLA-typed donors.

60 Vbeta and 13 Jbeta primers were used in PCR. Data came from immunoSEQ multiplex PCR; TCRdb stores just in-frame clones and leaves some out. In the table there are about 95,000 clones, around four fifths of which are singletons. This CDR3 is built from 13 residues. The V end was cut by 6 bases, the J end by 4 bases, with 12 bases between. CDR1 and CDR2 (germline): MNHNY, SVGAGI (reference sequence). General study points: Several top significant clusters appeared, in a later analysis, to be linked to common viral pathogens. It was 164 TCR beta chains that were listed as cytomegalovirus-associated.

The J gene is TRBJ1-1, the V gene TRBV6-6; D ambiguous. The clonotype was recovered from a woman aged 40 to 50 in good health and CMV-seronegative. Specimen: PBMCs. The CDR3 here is CASRHQDSTEAFF. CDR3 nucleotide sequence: TGTGCCAGCAGGCATCAGGATAGCACTGAAGCTTTCTTT.